Following are 5 T cell receptor beta chains from one sample sequenced in a study of shared clonotypes between healthy human individuals (TCRdb year 2020). The library relied on the immunoSEQ multiplex PCR assay. The clones in this table, taken by TCRdb from immuneACCESS, are in-frame only. Not every clone is retained; where verified, under half of the shortfall comes from an unresolved V gene, and the cause of the rest is unknown. The sample table records approximately 2.3 million clones; over 85% of these occur just once. The ten biggest clones cover 0.35% to 0.45% of the sample. The sample taken for sequencing was naive CD4+ T cells from PBMCs. Interpreted using the paper, the cell subset or site label stands for: CD45RA+ positively selected. All receptors derive from a man aged 18 to 35 in good health. Some clones in this sample may be carry-over from other donors' samples.

Concerning this clone: Other DNA sequences within the sample encode an identical CDR3. The V gene is TRBV20-1, the J gene TRBJ1-1; D ambiguous. CDR3 length equals 11 residues. Germline V gene data show CDR1 as DFQATT and CDR2 as SNEGSKA (reference sequence). Trimming removed 5 bases from V and 1 base from J, with 5 bases in between. The CDR3 nucleotides read TGCAGTGCTTCAAGGAACACTGAAGCTTTCTTT. This gives the protein CSASRNTEAFF.

This clone was counted a single time. This chain uses TRBV5-1 with TRBJ2-1; 9 nucleotides align to TRBD2. Germline CDR1 reads SGHRS; CDR2 reads YFSETQ. The CDR3 has 16 residues. V trimming: 4 bases; J trimming: 3 bases; junction bases outside the gene matches: 8. The CDR3 nucleotides are TGCGCCAGCAGCCCGATGGCGGGAGGGGGCTACAATGAGCAGTTCTTC. It encodes CASSPMAGGGYNEQFF.

This chain links TRBV27 with TRBJ2-3; the D is unclear. V was trimmed by 3 bases and J by 1 base, leaving 17 bases between them. The germline gives CDR1 MNHEY, CDR2 SMNVEV (reference sequence). This CDR3 contains 17 residues. Here the CDR3 DNA reads TGTGCCAGCAGTTTTCTAGATCGCCTTCCCCGCACAGATACGCAGTATTTT. Its translation is CASSFLDRLPRTDTQYF.

The CDR3 sequence is CATSSRDGGNNEQFF. CDR3 coding DNA: TGTGCCACCTCCTCTCGGGACGGGGGTAACAATGAGCAGTTCTTC. The V gene is TRBV6-1, the J gene TRBJ2-1; tentatively, D is TRBD2 (6 bases). V lost 10 bases, J lost 5 bases, and 21 bases lay in between. Germline V gene lookup returns CDR1 MNHNS and CDR2 SASEGT. The CDR3 length is 15 residues.

The genes are TRBV11-2 and TRBJ2-3, with D possibly being TRBD1 (5 bases). The V gene's germline CDR1 is SGHAT and CDR2 FQNNGV. This CDR3 contains 15 residues. V shed 2 bases and J shed 2 bases, with 11 bases lying between them. The CDR3 DNA reads TGTGCCAGCAGCTTAATTCCAGGGCCCACAGATACGCAGTATTTT. Translating gives CASSLIPGPTDTQYF.